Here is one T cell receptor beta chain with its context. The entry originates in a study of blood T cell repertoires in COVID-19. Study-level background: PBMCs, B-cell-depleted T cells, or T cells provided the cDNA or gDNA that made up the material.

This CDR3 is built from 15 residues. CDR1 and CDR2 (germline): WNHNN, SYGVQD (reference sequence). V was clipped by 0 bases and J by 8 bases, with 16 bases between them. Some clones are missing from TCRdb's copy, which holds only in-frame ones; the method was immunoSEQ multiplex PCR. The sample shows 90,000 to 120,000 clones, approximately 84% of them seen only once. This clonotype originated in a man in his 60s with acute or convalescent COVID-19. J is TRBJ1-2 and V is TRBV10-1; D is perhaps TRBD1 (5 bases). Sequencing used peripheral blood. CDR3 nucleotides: TGCGCCAGCAGTGAGTCGTCAGGGTCGGAGAAAGGCTACACCTTC. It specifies CASSESSGSEKGYTF.